A selection of T cell receptor beta chains follows, all from one sample in a study of blood T cell repertoires in COVID-19. The repertoire was sequenced with immunoSEQ multiplex PCR; TCRdb's copy has only in-frame clones and lacks some. The sample lists roughly 290,000 clones; over 75% were seen once. The sequenced sample consisted of peripheral blood. The receptors were gathered from a woman aged 55 to 70 with acute or convalescent COVID-19. Both conserved end residues are part of each CDR3. The D gene is left open where the match is weak. Some rows have no size entry. The others give once, few or many, or a class for an expanded clone.

j_call: TRBJ1-2
clone_size: -
v_call: TRBV5-4
d_call: TRBD1
cdr3_nt: TGTGCCAGCAGCCGGGTCGCAGGGGGTTTCTATGGCTACACCTTC
cdr3_aa: CASSRVAGGFYGYTF

j_call: TRBJ2-2
clone_size: -
v_call: TRBV12-3/TRBV12-4
d_call: TRBD1
cdr3_nt: TGCTCGACAGGGAGCACCGGGGAGCTGTTTTTT
cdr3_aa: CSTGSTGELFF

j_call: TRBJ2-7
clone_size: once
v_call: TRBV12-3/TRBV12-4
d_call: -
cdr3_nt: TGTGCCAGCAGTCCGGACTATTCTGGGGAGCAGTACTTC
cdr3_aa: CASSPDYSGEQYF

j_call: TRBJ1-3
clone_size: -
v_call: TRBV20-1
d_call: TRBD1
cdr3_nt: TGCAGTGCTAGTTACAGGGGGTCTGGAAACACCATATATTTT
cdr3_aa: CSASYRGSGNTIYF

j_call: TRBJ2-5
clone_size: -
v_call: TRBV5-1
d_call: -
cdr3_nt: TGCGCCAGCAGCCCAAATAGGGGGGGGCAGGAGACCCAGTACTTC
cdr3_aa: CASSPNRGGQETQYF

j_call: TRBJ1-4
clone_size: -
v_call: TRBV12-3/TRBV12-4
d_call: -
cdr3_nt: TGTGCCAGCAGTTCGGGACACACTGAAAAACTGTTTTTT
cdr3_aa: CASSSGHTEKLFF

j_call: TRBJ1-5
clone_size: -
v_call: TRBV6-1
d_call: -
cdr3_nt: TGTGCCAGCAGTGAAGCGCTCGGGAAAGGTCAGCCCCAGCATTTT
cdr3_aa: CASSEALGKGQPQHF

j_call: TRBJ2-5
clone_size: -
v_call: TRBV19
d_call: TRBD2
cdr3_nt: TGTGCCAGTAGAGGGCTAGCGGCCCAAGAGACCCAGTACTTC
cdr3_aa: CASRGLAAQETQYF

j_call: TRBJ1-1
clone_size: -
v_call: TRBV7-6
d_call: TRBD1
cdr3_nt: TGTGCCAGCAGCTTAATAGCAGGGGGACAGGGCACTGAAGCTTTCTTT
cdr3_aa: CASSLIAGGQGTEAFF

j_call: TRBJ1-1
clone_size: once
v_call: TRBV19
d_call: -
cdr3_nt: TGTGCCAGTAGGTTGACGGGGGGGATGAACACTGAAGCTTTCTTT
cdr3_aa: CASRLTGGMNTEAFF

j_call: TRBJ1-5
clone_size: -
v_call: TRBV10-3
d_call: -
cdr3_nt: TGTGCCATCAGTGAGTCGAAAGGGCCGGGAGAGCCCCAGCATTTT
cdr3_aa: CAISESKGPGEPQHF

j_call: TRBJ1-1
clone_size: -
v_call: TRBV20-1
d_call: TRBD1
cdr3_nt: TGCAGTGCTAAGGGACAGGAAGCTTTCTTT
cdr3_aa: CSAKGQEAFF

j_call: TRBJ1-3
clone_size: -
v_call: TRBV30
d_call: -
cdr3_nt: TGTGCCTGGAGTGAACAGGGTAGCACCATATATTTT
cdr3_aa: CAWSEQGSTIYF

j_call: TRBJ2-2
clone_size: -
v_call: TRBV7-8
d_call: TRBD2
cdr3_nt: TGTGCCAGCAGCTTAGCGTCCGGGGGGATAAACACCGGGGAGCTGTTTTTT
cdr3_aa: CASSLASGGINTGELFF

j_call: TRBJ1-2
clone_size: -
v_call: TRBV5-6
d_call: TRBD1
cdr3_nt: TGTGCCAGCAGCTTTCGTGGGACAGGGACTAACTATGGCTACACCTTC
cdr3_aa: CASSFRGTGTNYGYTF

j_call: TRBJ2-5
clone_size: -
v_call: TRBV19
d_call: TRBD2
cdr3_nt: TGTGCCAGTACCCCGGGAGGACCAAAAGAGACCCAGTACTTC
cdr3_aa: CASTPGGPKETQYF

j_call: TRBJ1-4
clone_size: -
v_call: TRBV3-1/TRBV3-2
d_call: -
cdr3_nt: TGTGCCAGCAGCCAAGGGAGGGTAGGCGAAAAACTGTTTTTT
cdr3_aa: CASSQGRVGEKLFF

j_call: TRBJ2-7
clone_size: -
v_call: TRBV27
d_call: TRBD2
cdr3_nt: TGTGCCAGCAGCCGATCAGGGACTAGCGGCCGTTACGAGGAGTACTTC
cdr3_aa: CASSRSGTSGRYEEYF

j_call: TRBJ2-2
clone_size: -
v_call: TRBV27
d_call: -
cdr3_nt: TGTGCCAGCAGTTTAAGACAGTTCAGGGACACCGGGGAGCTGTTTTTT
cdr3_aa: CASSLRQFRDTGELFF

j_call: TRBJ1-1
clone_size: -
v_call: TRBV5-1
d_call: -
cdr3_nt: TGCGCCAGCAGCTTGACCCGAAGTAGTGAAGCTTTCTTT
cdr3_aa: CASSLTRSSEAFF

j_call: TRBJ1-1
clone_size: -
v_call: TRBV6-5
d_call: TRBD1
cdr3_nt: TGTGCCAGCGGGAAATCGGGACAGACGAACACTGAAGCTTTCTTT
cdr3_aa: CASGKSGQTNTEAFF

j_call: TRBJ1-2
clone_size: once
v_call: TRBV28
d_call: -
cdr3_nt: TGTGCCAGCAGTCTTCAGGGGATCGACTATGGCTACACCTTC
cdr3_aa: CASSLQGIDYGYTF

j_call: TRBJ2-6
clone_size: -
v_call: TRBV9
d_call: TRBD1
cdr3_nt: TGTGCCAGCAGCGTCCAGGGGGCTGGGGCCAACGTCCTGACTTTC
cdr3_aa: CASSVQGAGANVLTF

j_call: TRBJ1-2
clone_size: -
v_call: TRBV13
d_call: -
cdr3_nt: TGTGCCAGCAGCATACCACAGGGTAGGCTGCATGGCTACACCTTC
cdr3_aa: CASSIPQGRLHGYTF